Sequencing of this T cell receptor beta chain was carried out in a study of T cell changes during pregnancy in multiple sclerosis. Here immunoSEQ multiplex PCR was the method, and the copy in TCRdb shows in-frame clones only, minus some. The table includes some 27,000 clones, around 90% detected once. The CDR3 length is 14 residues. Trimming removed 6 bases from V and 4 bases from J; junction bases left unmatched: 6. The germline CDR1 and CDR2 sequences are KGHSH and LQKENI. This receptor was obtained from a female donor with multiple sclerosis, enrolled in a pregnancy study. J is TRBJ1-1 and V is TRBV18, with 9 bases that match TRBD1. The specimen was CD8+ T cells from peripheral blood mononuclear cells, collected before pregnancy. DNA of the CDR3: TGTGCCAGCTCTCCGGGACAGGGAATCACTGAAGCTTTCTTT. Its protein is CASSPGQGITEAFF.